This T cell receptor beta chain was retrieved from a study of identifying expanded T cells in peripheral blood. Points from the study as a whole: About 1.2 clones differed between technical replicates, versus about 16 and 19 over time. Variance in clone template counts between roughly 2-week samples significantly increased with total template count across all healthy donors.

This clone was counted between two and nine times. The antigen is undetermined. The data were produced by immunoSEQ multiplex PCR, yet TCRdb's version contains in-frame clones alone and is incomplete. The table has tens of thousands of clones, 70% to 90% seen once. Healthy donors had no documented immune events, such as infections, while sampled. The CDR3 contains 15 residues. The ends were cut back, 5 bases at V and 0 bases at J, with 14 bases in the middle. Germline CDR1 MNHEY, CDR2 SVGAGI. Sequenced input: blood. J is TRBJ2-7 and V is TRBV6-5; D perhaps matches TRBD2 (5 bases). This TCR derives from a person between 18 and 75 years old in good health. CDR3 loop: CASSRSADSSYEQYF. In DNA form, the CDR3 reads TGTGCCAGCAGTCGATCAGCGGATAGCTCCTACGAGCAGTACTTC.